Below, 15 T cell receptor beta chains from the same sample are listed, as sequenced in a study of blood T cell repertoires in COVID-19. TCRdb's table, derived via immunoSEQ multiplex PCR, lists solely in-frame clones and lacks some. The sample has approximately 49,000 clones; approximately 84% are singletons. Sequencing input: peripheral blood. Source of these receptors: a man in his fifties or sixties with acute or convalescent COVID-19.

The chain joins TRBV19 to TRBJ1-5, with TRBD1 matching 9 bases. The length of the CDR3 is 15 residues. Losses at the gene ends were 5 bases for V and 7 bases for J; bases not matched to a gene: 9. Germline V gene sequence: CDR1 LNHDA, CDR2 SQIVND (reference sequence). CDR3 sequence reads: CASSPVRDRAQPQHF. The CDR3, as DNA: TGTGCCAGTAGTCCCGTCCGGGACAGGGCCCAGCCCCAGCATTTT.

This CDR3 is CASSLLGRAEQYF. The CDR3 DNA is TGTGCCAGCAGTTTACTTGGGCGGGCCGAGCAGTACTTC. The chain combines TRBV27 with TRBJ2-7; D may be TRBD2 (5 bases). This CDR3 has 13 residues. Looked up from germline, CDR1 is MNHEY and CDR2 is SMNVEV (reference sequence). The ends were cut back, 2 bases at V and 6 bases at J, with 11 bases in the middle.

The chain joins TRBV7-9 to TRBJ2-3; 9 nucleotides align to TRBD2. This CDR3 has 16 amino acids. Germline V gene sequence: CDR1 SEHNR, CDR2 FQNEAQ (reference sequence). After removal of 2 bases from V and 6 bases from J, the junction contained 9 bases not matched to a gene. In nucleotides, the CDR3 is TGTGCCAGCAGCTTATATCGTAGCGGGAGTTCGGATACGCAGTATTTT. Protein sequence: CASSLYRSGSSDTQYF.

The chain has TRBV4-1 and TRBJ1-2; 7 nucleotides agree with TRBD1. CDR3 length: 13 residues. Germline CDR1 MGHRA, CDR2 YSYEKL. V trimming: 4 bases; J trimming: 2 bases; junction bases outside the gene matches: 1. Written as DNA, the CDR3 is TGCGCCAGCAGCCCGACAGGGAACTATGGCTACACCTTC. Protein product: CASSPTGNYGYTF.

The V and J genes are TRBV5-1 and TRBJ2-7; no clear D. The CDR3 consists of 16 residues. Trimming shortened V by 1 base and J by 1 base, and 15 bases separated the two germline ends. CDR1 is SGHRS and CDR2 is YFSETQ in the germline V gene. The CDR3 DNA sequence: TGCGCCAGCAGCTTGTCCCCGTCCCGGCGGTCCTACGAGCAGTACTTC. This gives the protein CASSLSPSRRSYEQYF. Using reference TRBV5-1 and TRBJ2-7 for the parts outside the CDR3, the full variable domain is KAGVTQTPRYLIKTRGQQVTLSCSPISGHRSVSWYQQTPGQGLQFLFEYFSETQRNKGNFPGRFSGRQFSNSRSEMNVSTLELGDSALYLCASSLSPSRRSYEQYFGPGTRLTVT.

This chain connects TRBV27 to TRBJ1-6; D is possibly TRBD1 (6 bases). Trimming left V 2 bases short and J 14 bases short, with 19 bases between. The CDR3 consists of 15 residues. Germline CDR1 is MNHEY and CDR2 is SMNVEV (reference sequence). DNA of the CDR3: TGTGCCAGCAGTTTACACAGGGCCTCACTGGGAACCCTCCACTTT. Translated: CASSLHRASLGTLHF.

V usage is TRBV28 and J usage is TRBJ1-2; the match to TRBD1 covers 8 bases. CDR1 MDHEN and CDR2 SYDVKM come from the germline V gene. The CDR3 length is 15 residues. V gave up 3 bases and J gave up 7 bases; unmatched junction bases: 10. CDR3 residues: CASSFRGRLIGGYTF. DNA of the CDR3: TGTGCCAGCAGTTTCAGGGGGCGTCTTATTGGTGGCTACACCTTC.

This rearrangement joins TRBV7-3 to TRBJ2-4, with 10 positions matching TRBD1. V shed 5 bases and J 7 bases; nucleotides not matched to a gene: 8. Germline CDR1 reads SGHTA; CDR2 reads FQGTGA. The CDR3 runs to 15 residues. The CDR3 region has the DNA TGTGCCAGCAGCCCAGCCGGGACAGGGGACAACATTCAGTACTTC. Amino acids: CASSPAGTGDNIQYF.

The chain carries TRBV11-3 and TRBJ2-7; 13 positions agree with TRBD2. V trimming: 5 bases; J trimming: 5 bases; junction bases outside the gene matches: 6. The CDR3 covers 15 residues. The germline V gene has CDR1 SGHNT and CDR2 YENEEA. CDR3 in amino acids: CASSKGLAGVHEQYF. CDR3 bases: TGTGCCAGCAGCAAAGGACTAGCGGGAGTACACGAGCAGTACTTC.

The V call is TRBV6-5, the J call TRBJ2-5; D is perhaps TRBD2 (5 bases). CDR3 length: 13 residues. V lost 7 bases and J 4 bases, leaving 13 bases between the germline ends. Germline CDR1 is MNHEY and CDR2 is SVGAGI. This CDR3 reads CASISRRGETQYF. The CDR3 nucleotides read TGTGCCAGCATCTCTAGACGGGGAGAGACCCAGTACTTC.

The chain recombines TRBV20-1 with TRBJ1-1; D may be TRBD1 (6 bases). The CDR3 spans 11 residues. Trimming took off 3 bases at V and 6 bases at J, with 8 bases between the two ends. CDR1 and CDR2 from the germline V gene are DFQATT and SNEGSKA (reference sequence). CDR3 sequence reads: CSASRTAEAFF. The CDR3, as DNA: TGCAGTGCTAGTCGGACAGCTGAAGCTTTCTTT.

The chain uses TRBV18 and TRBJ2-7; 7 bases are shared with TRBD1. Germline-derived CDR1 and CDR2 are KGHSH and LQKENI. This CDR3 contains 20 residues. Losses at the gene ends were 3 bases for V and 2 bases for J; bases not matched to a gene: 22. The CDR3 protein is CASSPHLVGGAPGDTYEQYF. The DNA of the CDR3 is TGTGCCAGCTCACCCCACCTCGTAGGGGGCGCCCCCGGTGATACCTACGAGCAGTACTTC.

This chain connects TRBV15 to TRBJ1-2; D uncertain. V lost 1 base, J lost 8 bases, and 8 bases lay in between. Per the germline V gene, CDR1 is LNHNV and CDR2 is YYDKDF (reference sequence). CDR3 length: 12 amino acids. The CDR3 nucleotides are TGTGCCACCAGCAGAGGTTCAGCGGGCTACACCTTC. Its translation: CATSRGSAGYTF.

The chain recombines TRBV25-1 with TRBJ2-1; D may be TRBD2 (5 bases). Trimming shortened V by 4 bases and J by 8 bases, and 18 bases separated the two germline ends. This CDR3 is 15 amino acids long. The germline CDR1 and CDR2 sequences are MGHDK and SYGVNS. The CDR3 coding sequence is TGTGCCAGCAGTGGCTTTGAGGGAGACATGGATGAGCAGTTCTTC. Protein sequence: CASSGFEGDMDEQFF.

This clone was counted once. The chain combines TRBV27 with TRBJ2-5, with 7 bases that match TRBD2. Trimming took 3 bases from V and 1 from J; bases not matched to a gene: 5. This CDR3 is built from 15 residues. Germline V CDR1 and CDR2: MNHEY, SMNVEV (reference sequence). CDR3 protein: CASSLTGTTQETQYF. In DNA, the CDR3 is TGTGCCAGCAGTTTGACCGGGACTACCCAAGAGACCCAGTACTTC.